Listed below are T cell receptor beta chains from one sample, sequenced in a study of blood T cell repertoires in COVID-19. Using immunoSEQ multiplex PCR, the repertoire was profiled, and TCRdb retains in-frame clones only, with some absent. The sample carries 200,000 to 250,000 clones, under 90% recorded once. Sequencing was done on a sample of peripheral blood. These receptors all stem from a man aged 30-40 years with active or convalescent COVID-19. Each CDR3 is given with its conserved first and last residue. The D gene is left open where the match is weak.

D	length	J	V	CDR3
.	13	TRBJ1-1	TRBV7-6	CASSLRADTEAFF
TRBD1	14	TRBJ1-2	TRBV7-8	CASSPGTGDYGYTF
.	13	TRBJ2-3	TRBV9	CASSLQGTDTQYF
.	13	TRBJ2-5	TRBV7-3	CASSWGRQETQYF
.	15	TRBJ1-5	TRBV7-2	CASSPVAGRSQPQHF
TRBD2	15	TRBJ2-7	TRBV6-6	CAITSGTSDSYEQYF
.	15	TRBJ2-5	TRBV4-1	CASSPSPGLSETQYF
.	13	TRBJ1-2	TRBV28	CASSLGFLRGYTF
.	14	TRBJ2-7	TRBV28	CASSLDGRVYEQYF
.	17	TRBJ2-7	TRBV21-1	CASTFQSGEGSNYEQYF
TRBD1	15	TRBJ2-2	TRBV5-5	CASSSRWDRPGELFF
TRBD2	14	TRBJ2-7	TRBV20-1	CSASYASGSSVQYF
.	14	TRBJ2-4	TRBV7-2	CASSSPRGINIQYF
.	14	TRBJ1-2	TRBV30	CAWSKRAWVYGYTF
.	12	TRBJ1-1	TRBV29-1	CSVRFGFTEAFF
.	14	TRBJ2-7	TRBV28	CASSLFSGNYEQYF
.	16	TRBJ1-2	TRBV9	CASSVLPAGVNYGYTF
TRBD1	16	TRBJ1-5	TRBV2	CASGRDSAYSNQPQHF
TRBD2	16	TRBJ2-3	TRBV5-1	CASSETSGGAIDTQYF
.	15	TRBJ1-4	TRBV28	CASSLSGSANEKLFF
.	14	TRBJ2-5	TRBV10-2	CASSDPGSGETQYF
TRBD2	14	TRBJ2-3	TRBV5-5	CASRPGLATDTQYF
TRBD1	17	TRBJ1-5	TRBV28	CASSRQTGGVGNQPQHF
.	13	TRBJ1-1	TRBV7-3	CASSLYRNTEAFF
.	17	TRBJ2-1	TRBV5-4	CASSLPPRRGVYNEQFF
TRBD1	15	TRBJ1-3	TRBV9	CASSAGQGAGNTIYF
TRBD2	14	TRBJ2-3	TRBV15	CATSREPRLASQYF